This T cell receptor beta chain was recovered during a study of CD8 T cells in ankylosing spondylitis. V gave up 4 bases and J gave up 6 bases, with 25 bases separating them. CDR3 size: 17 residues. Per germline, CDR1 SGHRS and CDR2 YFSETQ. Construction of TCR beta libraries was performed using quantitative 5'-RACE with molecular barcodes. Each CDR3 protein is one row after TCRdb ran MiXCR on the 5' RACE reads. This table holds more than 600,000 distinct CDR3 sequences, around a fifth found once. Ten or more counts support this clonotype. The antigen remains undetermined. Study-wide points: Among TCR beta sequences, a motif of fewer than 10 highly homologous variants appeared characteristic of ankylosing spondylitis blood. Disease-linked clones, CD8+, were relatively rare in peripheral blood. As reported, disease-linked clones showed significant enrichment in matched ankylosing spondylitis synovial fluid.

This TCR was sampled from a male donor with ankylosing spondylitis. The chain has TRBV5-1 and TRBJ1-2; no firm D call. Sequencing was carried out using blood, either unsorted or a sorted T cell fraction (not recorded which). The CDR3, as DNA: TGCGCCAGCAGCAAAGATGCGGTCGGTCTACTAACGGATGGCTACACCTTC. Its protein is CASSKDAVGLLTDGYTF.